The 8 T cell receptor beta chains presented below share a single source sample, sequenced in a study of technical replicates of blood from several donors (dated by TCRdb to between 2016 and 2019). Libraries were constructed by the immunoSEQ multiplex PCR assay. Imported from immuneACCESS, the table was reduced by TCRdb to in-frame sequences with V and J called. These copies leave out some clones; in studies compared against another copy, an unresolved V gene accounts for under half, and the cause of the remainder is not known. Within this sample are about 70,000 clones, with around 95% of them counted one time only. The ten largest clones capture approximately 0.4% of the sample. The source material was T cells isolated from PBMCs. All receptors come from a human donor in good health.

The chain uses TRBV2 and TRBJ2-7; TRBD1 is a possible D gene (5 bases). This CDR3 is built from 13 residues. V was shortened by 3 bases and J by 11 bases, with 17 bases between the two germline ends. Germline CDR1 SNHLY, CDR2 FYNNEI. CDR3 DNA: TGTGCCAGCAGTGACAGGGTTAAGAACGAAAAGTACTTC. Translated: CASSDRVKNEKYF.

The chain employs TRBV11-2 and TRBJ1-5; D gene uncertain. Germline CDR1 and CDR2: SGHAT and FQNNGV. The CDR3 contains 13 residues. V shed 5 bases and J shed 6 bases, with 11 bases lying between them. The CDR3 nucleotides are TGTGCCAGCAGCCTAGGCAGGATTCAGCCCCAGCATTTT. Translating gives CASSLGRIQPQHF. The full variable domain, completed using reference TRBV11-2 and TRBJ1-5, is EAGVAQSPRYKIIEKRQSVAFWCNPISGHATLYWYQQILGQGPKLLIQFQNNGVVDDSQLPKDRFSAERLKGVDSTLKIQPAKLEDSAVYLCASSLGRIQPQHFGDGTRLSIL.

The chain recombines TRBV7-6 with TRBJ1-2; 10 nucleotides line up with TRBD1. Germline V CDR1 and CDR2: SGHVS, FNYEAQ. V lost 4 bases to trimming and J lost 8 bases; unmatched junction nucleotides: 13. This CDR3 region has 16 residues. The CDR3 nucleotides read TGTGCCAGCAGCTCTCAGACCGGGACAGGGGTTTTGGGCTACACCTTC. This translates into CASSSQTGTGVLGYTF.

The gene calls are TRBV28 and TRBJ1-2, with a possible D match to TRBD1 (6 bases). There are 15 residues in the CDR3. The germline CDR1 and CDR2 sequences are MDHEN and SYDVKM. The V and J ends lost 5 bases and 2 bases respectively, with 15 bases between them. The CDR3 spells CASSPGGGANYGYTF. DNA for the CDR3: TGTGCCAGCAGTCCTGGGGGGGGCGCAAACTATGGCTACACCTTC.

V is TRBV6-1 and J is TRBJ2-7; 9 nucleotides align to TRBD1. The CDR3 covers 16 residues. Germline trimming cut 2 bases from V and 1 base from J; bases unmatched to any gene: 6. Germline CDR1 reads MNHNS; CDR2 reads SASEGT. The CDR3 loop is CASSEKRQGESYEQYF. As DNA, the CDR3 is TGTGCCAGCAGTGAAAAGAGACAGGGGGAATCCTACGAGCAGTACTTC.

V usage is TRBV9 and J usage is TRBJ1-4; TRBD1 matches at 12 bases. Germline V gene lookup returns CDR1 SGDLS and CDR2 YYNGEE. There are 16 residues in the CDR3. The V and J ends lost 0 bases and 8 bases, in that order; junction bases with no gene match: 5. CDR3 nucleotides: TGTGCCAGCAGCGTAGGGGTCGGGACAGGGGGCGAAAAACTGTTTTTT. It encodes CASSVGVGTGGEKLFF.

The genes are TRBV7-9 and TRBJ1-3, with D hard to call. V was shortened by 2 bases and J by 4 bases, with 12 bases between the two germline ends. The germline V gene encodes CDR1 SEHNR and CDR2 FQNEAQ (reference sequence). The CDR3 totals 15 residues. CDR3 in amino acids: CASSLILRGGNTIYF. CDR3 in DNA: TGTGCCAGCAGCTTAATTCTACGCGGAGGAAACACCATATATTTT.

The chain joins TRBV5-1 to TRBJ2-7; 13 bases are a match to TRBD2. The CDR3 consists of 16 residues. Germline-derived CDR1 and CDR2 are SGHRS and YFSETQ. V lost 0 bases and J lost 7; bases outside the gene matches: 7. The CDR3 region is CASSLELAGGPDEQYF. In DNA form, the CDR3 reads TGCGCCAGCAGCTTGGAACTAGCGGGAGGGCCGGATGAGCAGTACTTC. The complete variable domain, with remaining parts taken from reference TRBV5-1 and TRBJ2-7, reads KAGVTQTPRYLIKTRGQQVTLSCSPISGHRSVSWYQQTPGQGLQFLFEYFSETQRNKGNFPGRFSGRQFSNSRSEMNVSTLELGDSALYLCASSLELAGGPDEQYFGPGTRLTVT.